This T cell receptor beta chain appears in the sequencing data of a study of T cell responses to AZD1222 COVID-19 vaccine. Broader study findings: Mapped onto spike, vaccine-associated CD4 TCRs spanned it and were dominant at 160-218 and 743-854.

V shed 6 bases and J 9 bases; nucleotides not matched to a gene: 10. Germline V gene data show CDR1 as MNHEY and CDR2 as SVGAGI. The CDR3 extends over 13 amino acids. Generated by immunoSEQ multiplex PCR, the TCRdb table keeps only in-frame clones and is missing some. This table has about 140,000 clones, over 85% appearing once. In its sample, this clone was seen a few times. Its target is not known. This chain uses TRBV6-5 with TRBJ1-2, with 7 bases that match TRBD1. The specimen was peripheral blood, collected on day 0 of AZD1222 vaccination. This TCR derives from an adult in good health. CDR3 DNA: TGTGCCAGCAGGGTTACAGGGGAAGGCAGCTACACCTTC. This gives the protein CASRVTGEGSYTF.